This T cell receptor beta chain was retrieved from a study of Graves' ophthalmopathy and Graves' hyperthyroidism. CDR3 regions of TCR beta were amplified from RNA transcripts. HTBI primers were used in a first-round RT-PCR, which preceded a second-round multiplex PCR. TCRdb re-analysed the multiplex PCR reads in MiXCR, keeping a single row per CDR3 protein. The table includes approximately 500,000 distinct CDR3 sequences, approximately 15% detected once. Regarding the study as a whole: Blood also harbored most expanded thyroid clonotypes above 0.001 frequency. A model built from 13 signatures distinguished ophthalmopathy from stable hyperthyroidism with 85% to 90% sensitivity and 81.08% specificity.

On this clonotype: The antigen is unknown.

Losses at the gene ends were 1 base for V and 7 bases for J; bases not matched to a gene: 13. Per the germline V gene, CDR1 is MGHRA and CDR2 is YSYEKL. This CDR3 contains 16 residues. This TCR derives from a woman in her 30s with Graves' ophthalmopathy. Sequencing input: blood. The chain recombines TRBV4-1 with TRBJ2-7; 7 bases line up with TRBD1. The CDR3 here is CASSQGSGRDSIEQYF. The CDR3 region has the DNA TGCGCCAGCAGCCAAGGGTCGGGCAGGGACAGTATTGAGCAGTACTTC.